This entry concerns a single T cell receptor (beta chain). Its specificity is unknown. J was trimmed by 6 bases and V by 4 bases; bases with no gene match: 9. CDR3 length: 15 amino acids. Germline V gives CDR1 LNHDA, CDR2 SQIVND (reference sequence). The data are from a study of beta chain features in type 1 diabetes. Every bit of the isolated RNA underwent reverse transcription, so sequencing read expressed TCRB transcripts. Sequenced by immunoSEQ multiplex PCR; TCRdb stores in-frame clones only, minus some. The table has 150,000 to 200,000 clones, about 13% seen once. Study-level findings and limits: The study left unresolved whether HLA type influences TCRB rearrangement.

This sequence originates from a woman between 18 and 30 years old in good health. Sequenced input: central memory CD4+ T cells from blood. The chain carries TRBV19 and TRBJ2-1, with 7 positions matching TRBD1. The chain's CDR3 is CASSSPRTGGNEQFF. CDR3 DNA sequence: TGTGCCAGTAGTAGTCCTCGGACAGGAGGCAATGAGCAGTTCTTC.